Below, 30 T cell receptor beta chains from the same sample are listed, as sequenced in a study of yellow fever vaccine responses in identical twins. One entry per CDR3 protein results from TCRdb running MiXCR on the RT-PCR reads. The table lists under 3,000 distinct CDR3 sequences, 82% of them singletons. Material: T cells from blood (PBMCs), unsorted or a sorted subset (not recorded which), obtained before or after yellow fever vaccination (not recorded which). Receptors were obtained from a female donor who received the yellow fever vaccine.

The V call is TRBV7-1, the J call TRBJ2-7; the D gene is possibly TRBD1 (5 bases). TRBV7-1 is classed as an ORF, of uncertain function. The CDR3 contains 12 residues. V gave up 5 bases and J gave up 2 bases, with 7 bases separating them. CDR3 DNA sequence: TGTGCCAGCAGCCCAGGGCCCTACGAGCAGTACTTC. Protein sequence: CASSPGPYEQYF.

This clonotype was observed a handful of times. The V gene is TRBV11-1, the J gene TRBJ2-7; tentatively, D is TRBD1 (5 bases). This CDR3 has 16 residues. The germline V gene has CDR1 SGHAT and CDR2 FQDESV (reference sequence). V was shortened by 1 base and J by 1 base, with 14 bases between the two germline ends. The CDR3 sequence is CASSLVGQGASYEQYF. Here the CDR3 DNA reads TGTGCCAGCAGCTTAGTGGGGCAGGGTGCTTCCTACGAGCAGTACTTC.

The chain combines TRBV4-1 with TRBJ2-3; the D is unclear. V was trimmed by 0 bases and J by 2 bases, leaving 18 bases between them. Germline loops: CDR1 MGHRA, CDR2 YSYEKL. CDR3 length: 18 residues. The CDR3: CASSQDAVSYSPTDTQYF. For the CDR3, the DNA is TGCGCCAGCAGCCAAGATGCGGTTTCGTATAGTCCCACAGATACGCAGTATTTT.

This chain uses TRBV12-3 or TRBV12-4 with TRBJ1-6, with D uncertain. This CDR3 has 11 residues. V was cut by 8 bases and J by 8 bases, with 7 bases left in between. The CDR3 protein is CASGHHSPLHF. In DNA, the CDR3 is TGTGCCAGCGGCCACCATTCACCCCTCCACTTT.

V is TRBV15 and J is TRBJ2-5; 8 bases are a match to TRBD2. Germline V gene sequence: CDR1 LNHNV, CDR2 YYDKDF (reference sequence). Trimming cost V 5 bases and J 2 bases; bases outside gene matches: 4. This CDR3 has 14 amino acids. This CDR3 is CATSDGGGQETQYF. The CDR3 DNA sequence: TGTGCCACCAGCGACGGGGGGGGGCAAGAGACCCAGTACTTC.

The chain combines TRBV10-1 with TRBJ2-2; D is perhaps TRBD1 (5 bases). Germline loops: CDR1 WNHNN, CDR2 SYGVQD (reference sequence). This CDR3 is built from 14 residues. Trimming removed 6 bases from V and 8 bases from J, with 16 bases in between. CDR3 region: CASSFTQGLGELFF. The CDR3 bases are TGCGCCAGCAGCTTTACTCAGGGTTTGGGGGAGCTGTTTTTT.

This chain joins TRBV20-1 and TRBJ2-1, with unresolved D. V lost 3 bases and J lost 0, with 6 bases in between. The CDR3 covers 13 residues. Germline V gene sequence: CDR1 DFQATT, CDR2 SNEGSKA (reference sequence). CDR3 DNA: TGCAGTGCTAGTTACCGCTCCTACAATGAGCAGTTCTTC. Its protein is CSASYRSYNEQFF.

The rearrangement joins TRBV4-3 to TRBJ1-1, with 8 bases fitting TRBD1. V gave up 4 bases and J gave up 2 bases; unmatched junction bases: 6. The CDR3 has 15 amino acids. Germline V lookup: CDR1 LGHNA, CDR2 YSLEER. The CDR3 DNA reads TGCGCCAGCAGCCTTTCGGGACAGGCAAACACTGAAGCTTTCTTT. Translated, it gives CASSLSGQANTEAFF.

V and J are TRBV4-3 and TRBJ2-2; maybe TRBD1 (5 bases). The germline V and J ends were trimmed by 1 base and 0 bases, with 15 bases remaining between them. The CDR3 is 18 amino acids. Germline V CDR1 and CDR2: LGHNA, YSLEER. The CDR3 loop is CASSQGVGQPPNTGELFF. CDR3 in DNA: TGCGCCAGCAGCCAAGGGGTCGGACAACCCCCGAACACCGGGGAGCTGTTTTTT.

This clonotype rates as large. The V gene is TRBV4-3, the J gene TRBJ1-1; D call uncertain. CDR1 is LGHNA, CDR2 YSLEER, per germline. CDR3 length: 13 amino acids. Trimming stripped 0 bases from V and 8 bases from J, with 10 bases between. For the CDR3, the DNA is TGCGCCAGCAGCCAAGAGGCGCAGAGAGAAGCTTTCTTT. It specifies CASSQEAQREAFF.

The chain joins TRBV15 to TRBJ2-7; D unresolved. CDR1 and CDR2 from the germline V gene are LNHNV and YYDKDF (reference sequence). V gave up 1 base and J gave up 4 bases, with 11 bases separating them. CDR3 length equals 14 residues. CDR3 region: CATSRGIGQYEQYF. The CDR3 coding sequence is TGTGCCACCAGCAGAGGCATAGGCCAATACGAGCAGTACTTC.

This CDR3 is CASSQERGLPWEQFF. Written as DNA, the CDR3 is TGCGCCAGCAGCCAAGAGCGGGGGCTACCCTGGGAGCAGTTCTTC. The chain employs TRBV4-3 and TRBJ2-1; D perhaps matches TRBD2 (7 bases). Deletions cut 0 bases from V and 10 bases from J, with 16 bases between. The germline gives CDR1 LGHNA, CDR2 YSLEER. The CDR3 covers 15 residues.

In DNA, the CDR3 is TGTGCCACCAGCAGAGGGCTCTCCTCCGGGGAGCTGTTTTTT. Translating it yields CATSRGLSSGELFF. This chain links TRBV15 with TRBJ2-2; D is unresolved. This CDR3 is built from 14 residues. The germline CDR1 and CDR2 sequences are LNHNV and YYDKDF (reference sequence). Trimming left V 1 base short and J 6 bases short, with 9 bases between.

The chain links TRBV7-6 to TRBJ1-1; TRBD1 matches 9 bases. Germline CDR1 and CDR2: SGHVS and FNYEAQ. This CDR3 has 15 residues. V shed 4 bases and J 0 bases; nucleotides not matched to a gene: 3. The CDR3 DNA reads TGTGCCAGCAGCTCAGGACAGGGGCTGAACACTGAAGCTTTCTTT. Residues: CASSSGQGLNTEAFF.

The chain uses TRBV11-3 and TRBJ2-1; D is possibly TRBD1 (5 bases). V lost 0 bases to trimming and J lost 0 bases, with 15 bases between them. Germline V gene lookup returns CDR1 SGHNT and CDR2 YENEEA. The CDR3 covers 18 residues. The CDR3 is CASSLDSLADSSYNEQFF. As DNA, the CDR3 is TGTGCCAGCAGCTTAGATTCGTTGGCAGACAGCTCCTACAATGAGCAGTTCTTC.

The genes are TRBV4-3 and TRBJ1-6; 8 nucleotides agree with TRBD1. The germline V gene has CDR1 LGHNA and CDR2 YSLEER. The J segment lost 0 bases and the V segment lost 4 bases, leaving 2 bases of the junction unmatched. CDR3 size: 16 residues. The CDR3 here is CASSRTGSSYNSPLHF. The CDR3 DNA sequence: TGCGCCAGCAGCCGGACAGGGAGCTCCTATAATTCACCCCTCCACTTT.

This clonotype was found a few times. J is TRBJ1-2 and V is TRBV3-1; TRBD1 might be the D (6 bases). V was shortened by 6 bases and J by 3 bases, with 11 bases between the two germline ends. CDR1 LGHDT and CDR2 YNNKEL come from the germline V gene (reference sequence). The CDR3 is 13 amino acids. The CDR3 nucleotides read TGTGCCAGCAGACAACAGGGAGACTATGGCTACACCTTC. This encodes CASRQQGDYGYTF.

The chain recombines TRBV11-1 with TRBJ1-1; no reliable D call. Germline V gene lookup returns CDR1 SGHAT and CDR2 FQDESV (reference sequence). This CDR3 is built from 14 residues. Trimming took 3 bases from V and 2 from J, leaving 10 bases between them. CDR3 coding DNA: TGTGCCAGCAGCTTTTTGGGTCCTAACACTGAAGCTTTCTTT. Translating it yields CASSFLGPNTEAFF.

This chain's CDR3 is CASSPTPGQGAYEQYV. CDR3 sequence (DNA): TGTGCCAGCAGCCCAACACCGGGACAGGGGGCCTACGAGCAGTACGTC. The rearrangement uses TRBV6-1 and TRBJ2-7; 11 bases map to TRBD1. CDR3 size: 16 residues. V was clipped by 6 bases and J by 2 bases; unmatched bases: 9. CDR1 MNHNS and CDR2 SASEGT come from the germline V gene.

The table lists this clonotype with a count of one. This chain uses TRBV4-3 with TRBJ2-3; D gene unclear. Per the germline V gene, CDR1 is LGHNA and CDR2 is YSLEER. This CDR3 is built from 14 residues. V was trimmed by 0 bases and J by 4 bases, leaving 8 bases between them. CDR3 coding DNA: TGCGCCAGCAGCCAAGATCGCAACCCAGATACGCAGTATTTT. Protein: CASSQDRNPDTQYF.

This chain connects TRBV2 to TRBJ2-5, with 8 bases matching TRBD2. CDR1 SNHLY and CDR2 FYNNEI come from the germline V gene. The trim removed 4 bases at V and 1 base at J, leaving 2 bases unmatched. The CDR3 is made up of 14 amino acids. The DNA for the CDR3 is TGTGCCAGCAGTGGACGGGAGGGCCAAGAGACCCAGTACTTC. The encoded protein is CASSGREGQETQYF.

The chain couples TRBV11-1 to TRBJ2-2; D is unclear. The CDR3 has 16 amino acids. CDR1 and CDR2 from the germline V gene are SGHAT and FQDESV (reference sequence). The V gene lost 2 bases and the J gene lost 0 bases, with 10 bases spanning the gap. The CDR3 reads CASSLPDGANTGELFF. CDR3 DNA sequence: TGTGCCAGCAGCTTACCCGACGGCGCGAACACCGGGGAGCTGTTTTTT.

The chain couples TRBV10-3 to TRBJ2-1; D is unclear. Germline CDR1 and CDR2: ENHRY and SYGVKD. This CDR3 is 15 amino acids long. Trimming cost V 2 bases and J 0 bases, with 8 bases left between them. Here the CDR3 reads CAISEIALSYNEQFF. As DNA, the CDR3 is TGTGCCATCAGTGAGATAGCCCTCTCCTACAATGAGCAGTTCTTC.

This chain joins TRBV20-1 and TRBJ2-3; D possibly corresponds to TRBD2 (7 bases). V dropped 0 bases and J dropped 10 bases, with 11 bases sitting between them. In germline, CDR1 is DFQATT, CDR2 SNEGSKA (reference sequence). The CDR3 loop spans 12 amino acids. The CDR3 nucleotides read TGCAGTGCTAGAGATGGCGGGGGCTCGCAGTATTTT. Amino acids: CSARDGGGSQYF.

The chain joins TRBV28 to TRBJ1-5, with 7 bases matching TRBD1. V was clipped by 5 bases and J by 1 base; unmatched bases: 8. This CDR3 is 16 amino acids long. Germline CDR1 is MDHEN and CDR2 is SYDVKM. The CDR3 DNA is TGTGCCAGCAGTGCGTCCGTGACAGGGAGCAATCAGCCCCAGCATTTT. Encoded protein: CASSASVTGSNQPQHF.

The sample holds a few counts of this clonotype. The J gene is TRBJ2-1, the V gene TRBV23-1, with TRBD2 as a possible D gene (5 bases). TRBV23-1 is treated as an ORF (open reading frame) with a function not yet certain. There are 14 residues in the CDR3. Deletions cut 3 bases from V and 9 bases from J, with 15 bases between. CDR3 bases: TGCGCCAGCAGTCAGCACAATGGAGGCGGTGAGCAGTTCTTC. Protein product: CASSQHNGGGEQFF.

The J gene is TRBJ1-3, the V gene TRBV20-1; D is uncertain. The CDR3 is 14 amino acids. Germline CDR1 reads DFQATT; CDR2 reads SNEGSKA (reference sequence). V lost 5 bases, J lost 4 bases, and 15 bases lay in between. The CDR3: CSALGLDSGNTIYF. CDR3 coding DNA: TGCAGTGCTCTCGGCCTCGACTCCGGAAACACCATATATTTT.

The rearrangement links TRBV11-3 to TRBJ2-7; TRBD2 aligns across 12 bases. Per germline, CDR1 SGHNT and CDR2 YENEEA. The CDR3 contains 18 residues. V shed 7 bases, J shed 6 bases, and the junction held 19 bases outside the gene matches. In DNA form, the CDR3 reads TGTGCCAGCACCTACAGGGGACATCTAGCGGGAGGGTCCCTCGAGCAGTACTTC. Its protein is CASTYRGHLAGGSLEQYF.

This chain links TRBV4-3 with TRBJ1-1; D unresolved. The CDR3 sequence is 13 residues long. CDR1 LGHNA and CDR2 YSLEER come from the germline V gene. With 3 bases removed from V and 3 bases from J, the gap between germline ends came to 8 bases. CDR3 amino acids: CASSQFEYTEAFF. In DNA form, the CDR3 reads TGCGCCAGCAGCCAGTTTGAATACACTGAAGCTTTCTTT.

This rearrangement joins TRBV29-1 to TRBJ1-3; no reliable D call. CDR1 and CDR2 (germline): SQVTM, ANQGSEA. The ends were cut back, 4 bases at V and 2 bases at J, with 6 bases in the middle. The CDR3 length is 12 residues. The chain's CDR3 is CSVVTPGNTIYF. CDR3 DNA: TGCAGCGTTGTGACTCCTGGAAACACCATATATTTT.